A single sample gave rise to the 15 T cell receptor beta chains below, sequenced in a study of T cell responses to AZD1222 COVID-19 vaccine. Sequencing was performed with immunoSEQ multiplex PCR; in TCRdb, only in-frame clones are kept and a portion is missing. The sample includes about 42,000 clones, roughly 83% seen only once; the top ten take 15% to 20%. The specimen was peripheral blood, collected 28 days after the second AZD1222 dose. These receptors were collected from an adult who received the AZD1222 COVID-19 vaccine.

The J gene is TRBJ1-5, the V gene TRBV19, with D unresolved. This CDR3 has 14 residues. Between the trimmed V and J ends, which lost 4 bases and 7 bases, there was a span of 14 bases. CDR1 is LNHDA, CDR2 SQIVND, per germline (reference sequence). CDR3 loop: CASSRSESGQPQHF. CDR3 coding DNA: TGTGCCAGTAGTAGGTCCGAGTCGGGCCAGCCCCAGCATTTT.

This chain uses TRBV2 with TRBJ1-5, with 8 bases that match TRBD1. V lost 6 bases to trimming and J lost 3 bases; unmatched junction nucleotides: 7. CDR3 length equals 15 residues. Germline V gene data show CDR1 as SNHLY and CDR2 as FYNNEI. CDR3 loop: CASREQGAANQPQHF. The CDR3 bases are TGTGCCAGCAGAGAGCAGGGGGCCGCCAATCAGCCCCAGCATTTT.

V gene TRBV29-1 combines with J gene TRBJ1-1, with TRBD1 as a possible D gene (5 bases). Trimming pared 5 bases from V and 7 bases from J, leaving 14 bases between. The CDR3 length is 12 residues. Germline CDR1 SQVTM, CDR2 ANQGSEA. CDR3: CSVYPGGSEAFF. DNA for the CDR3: TGCAGCGTTTACCCTGGGGGAAGTGAAGCTTTCTTT.

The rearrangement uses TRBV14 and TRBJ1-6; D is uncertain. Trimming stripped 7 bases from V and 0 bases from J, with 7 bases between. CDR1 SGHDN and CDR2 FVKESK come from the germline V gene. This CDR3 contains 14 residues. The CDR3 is CASTFSSYNSPLHF. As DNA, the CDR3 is TGTGCCAGCACCTTTAGCTCCTATAATTCACCCCTCCACTTT.

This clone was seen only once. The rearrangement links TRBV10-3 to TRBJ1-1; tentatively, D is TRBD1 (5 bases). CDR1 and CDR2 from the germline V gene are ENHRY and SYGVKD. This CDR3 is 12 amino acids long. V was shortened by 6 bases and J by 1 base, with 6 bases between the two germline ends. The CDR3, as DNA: TGTGCCATCAGCGGACAGAACACTGAAGCTTTCTTT. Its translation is CAISGQNTEAFF.

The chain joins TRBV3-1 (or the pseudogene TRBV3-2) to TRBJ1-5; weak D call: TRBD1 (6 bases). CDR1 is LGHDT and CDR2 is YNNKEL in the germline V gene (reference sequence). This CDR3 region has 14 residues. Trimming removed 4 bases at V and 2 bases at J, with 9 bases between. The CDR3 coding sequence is TGTGCCAGCAGCCCCAACAGGGGCAATCAGCCCCAGCATTTT. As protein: CASSPNRGNQPQHF.

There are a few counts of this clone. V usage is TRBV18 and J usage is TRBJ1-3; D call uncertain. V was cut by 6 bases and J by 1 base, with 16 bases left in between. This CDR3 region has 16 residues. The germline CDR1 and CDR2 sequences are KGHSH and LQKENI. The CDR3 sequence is CASSPLGGRSGNTIYF. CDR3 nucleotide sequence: TGTGCCAGCTCGCCGCTGGGAGGGCGATCTGGAAACACCATATATTTT.

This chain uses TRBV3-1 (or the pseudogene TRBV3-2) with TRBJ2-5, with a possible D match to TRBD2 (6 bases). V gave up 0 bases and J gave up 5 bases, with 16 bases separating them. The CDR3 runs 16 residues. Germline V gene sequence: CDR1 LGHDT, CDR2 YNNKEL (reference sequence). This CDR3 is CASSQDRGTTRETQYF. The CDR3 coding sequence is TGTGCCAGCAGCCAAGACCGGGGGACCACCCGGGAGACCCAGTACTTC.

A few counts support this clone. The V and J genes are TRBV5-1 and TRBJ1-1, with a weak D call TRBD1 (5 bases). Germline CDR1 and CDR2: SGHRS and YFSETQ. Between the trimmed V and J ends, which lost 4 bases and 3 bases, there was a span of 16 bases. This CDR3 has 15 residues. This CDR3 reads CASSPLGGRHTEAFF. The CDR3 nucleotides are TGCGCCAGCAGCCCTCTCGGGGGGAGGCACACTGAAGCTTTCTTT. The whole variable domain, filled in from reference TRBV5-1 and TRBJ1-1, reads KAGVTQTPRYLIKTRGQQVTLSCSPISGHRSVSWYQQTPGQGLQFLFEYFSETQRNKGNFPGRFSGRQFSNSRSEMNVSTLELGDSALYLCASSPLGGRHTEAFFGQGTRLTVV.

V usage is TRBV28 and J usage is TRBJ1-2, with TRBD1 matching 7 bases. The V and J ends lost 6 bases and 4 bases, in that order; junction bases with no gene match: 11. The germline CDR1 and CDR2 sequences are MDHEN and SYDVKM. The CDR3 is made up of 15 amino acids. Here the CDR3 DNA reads TGTGCCAGCAGCAGCGGGACAGAGTGGTTCTATGGCTACACCTTC. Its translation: CASSSGTEWFYGYTF.

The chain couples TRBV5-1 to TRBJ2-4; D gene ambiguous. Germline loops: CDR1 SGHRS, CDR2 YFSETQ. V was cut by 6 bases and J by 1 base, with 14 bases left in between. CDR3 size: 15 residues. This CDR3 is CASNIRLGAKNIQYF. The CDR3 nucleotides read TGCGCCAGCAACATAAGGCTGGGGGCCAAAAACATTCAGTACTTC.

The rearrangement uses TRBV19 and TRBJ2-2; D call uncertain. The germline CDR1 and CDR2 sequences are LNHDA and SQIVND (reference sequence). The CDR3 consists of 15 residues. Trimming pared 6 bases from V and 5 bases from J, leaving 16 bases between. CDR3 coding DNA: TGTGCCAGTAGGTTGAGAGACCGTTTTACCGGGGAGCTGTTTTTT. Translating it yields CASRLRDRFTGELFF.

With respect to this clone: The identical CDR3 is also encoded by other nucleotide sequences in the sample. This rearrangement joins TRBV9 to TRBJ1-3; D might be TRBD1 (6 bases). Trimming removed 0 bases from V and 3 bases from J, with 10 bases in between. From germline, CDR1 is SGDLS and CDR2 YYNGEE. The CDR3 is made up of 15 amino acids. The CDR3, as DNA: TGTGCCAGCAGCGTAGGCGGGGGCAGTGGAAACACCATATATTTT. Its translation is CASSVGGGSGNTIYF.

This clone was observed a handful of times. The CDR3 DNA reads as TGTGCCAGCAGCCCCACCGGGGGGGGATCTCTCGAGCAGTACTTC. Translating gives CASSPTGGGSLEQYF. The chain is built from TRBV5-4 and TRBJ2-7, with 8 bases aligning to TRBD2. Germline values: CDR1 SGHNT, CDR2 YYREEE (reference sequence). The CDR3 runs 15 residues. V trimming: 4 bases; J trimming: 6 bases; junction bases outside the gene matches: 12.

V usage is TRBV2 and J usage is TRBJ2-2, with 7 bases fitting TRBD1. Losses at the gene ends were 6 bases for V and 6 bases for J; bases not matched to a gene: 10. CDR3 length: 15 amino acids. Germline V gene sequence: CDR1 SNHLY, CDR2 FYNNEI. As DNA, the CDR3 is TGTGCCAGCAGGGGGGACAGTCAGTACCCCGGGGAGCTGTTTTTT. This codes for CASRGDSQYPGELFF.